One and the same sample provided the 8 T cell receptor beta chains below, sequenced in a study of regulatory T cells in long-lasting Graves disease. Assembly of TCR beta libraries relied on iRepertoire HTBI primers together with Arm-PCR of CDR3 regions. From the multiplex PCR reads, TCRdb called clonotypes with MiXCR, one entry per CDR3 protein. The repertoire holds roughly 400,000 distinct CDR3 sequences, with around 20% as singletons. Documented time point: persistent/refractory GD, antithyroid drugs over 5 years with positive TRAb. RNA extracted from PBMCs served as the sequencing template. The input for sequencing was peripheral blood mononuclear cells (PBMCs), taken when the disease was refractory, from a patient treated with antithyroid drugs. Receptors were obtained from a female donor with Graves disease.

This clonotype was seen a handful of times. The J gene is TRBJ2-7, the V gene TRBV20-1; 8 nucleotides agree with TRBD2. V lost 0 bases and J lost 7; bases outside the gene matches: 11. There are 15 residues in the CDR3. CDR1 is DFQATT and CDR2 is SNEGSKA in the germline V gene (reference sequence). The CDR3 here is CSAREAGGPPSEQYF. Here the CDR3 DNA reads TGCAGTGCTAGAGAGGCGGGAGGTCCTCCGTCGGAGCAGTACTTC.

This clonotype has just a few counts. The chain combines TRBV19 with TRBJ1-2; 7 bases are shared with TRBD1. Germline CDR1 reads LNHDA; CDR2 reads SQIVND (reference sequence). There are 14 residues in the CDR3. Unmatched junction bases numbered 7, after V lost 3 bases and J lost 6 bases. DNA of the CDR3: TGTGCCAGTAGTATCAGACAGGGTTTGAATGGCTACACCTTC. This gives the protein CASSIRQGLNGYTF.

This clonotype was found many times. At one boundary the junction diverges from the germline segment, which might be a read error. The J gene is TRBJ1-1, the V gene TRBV5-1; 7 nucleotides agree with TRBD1. CDR1 SGHRS and CDR2 YFSETQ come from the germline V gene. The CDR3 extends over 14 amino acids. CDR3: CASSLRGVDTEAFF. As DNA, the CDR3 is TGTGCCAGCAGCCTCAGGGGGGTAGACACTGAAGCTTTCTTT.

This clonotype was seen a few times. The chain uses TRBV3-1 and TRBJ2-7; 13 bases line up with TRBD2. The CDR3 spans 16 residues. Germline values: CDR1 LGHDT, CDR2 YNNKEL (reference sequence). V was clipped by 4 bases and J by 5 bases; unmatched bases: 8. The CDR3 protein is CASSPGLAGVGNEQYF. The CDR3 nucleotides read TGTGCCAGCAGCCCCGGACTAGCGGGAGTTGGGAACGAGCAGTACTTC.

This clonotype showed up many times. This chain connects TRBV28 to TRBJ1-2; a possible D gene is TRBD1 (5 bases). Per the germline V gene, CDR1 is MDHEN and CDR2 is SYDVKM. There are 14 residues in the CDR3. Trimming stripped 3 bases from V and 4 bases from J, with 12 bases between. The CDR3: CASSLRGELYGYTF. Written as DNA, the CDR3 is TGTGCCAGCAGTTTGCGAGGGGAGCTCTATGGCTACACCTTC.

There are a few counts of this clonotype. The chain joins TRBV20-1 to TRBJ2-6; 11 bases are a match to TRBD1. Per the germline V gene, CDR1 is DFQATT and CDR2 is SNEGSKA (reference sequence). Unmatched junction bases numbered 12, after V lost 1 base and J lost 4 bases. The CDR3 runs 19 residues. CDR3 amino acids: CSARGVIGTGGFGANVLTF. The CDR3 region has the DNA TGCAGTGCTAGAGGGGTTATCGGGACAGGGGGATTCGGGGCCAACGTCCTGACTTTC.

Points on this clonotype: A clone one base away is much larger, so this may be a read error. The chain joins TRBV27 to TRBJ1-1; D perhaps matches TRBD1 (5 bases). The CDR3 has 15 residues. Germline V CDR1 and CDR2: MNHEY, SMNVEV (reference sequence). CDR3 nucleotide sequence: TGTGTCAGCAGTTTATCCCCAGGGTCGACGGCTGAAGCTTTCTTT. Protein product: CVSSLSPGSTAEAFF.

This clonotype was seen many times. The chain joins TRBV20-1 to TRBJ2-5, with a weak D call TRBD1 (5 bases). The germline V gene has CDR1 DFQATT and CDR2 SNEGSKA (reference sequence). The CDR3 covers 14 residues. Trimming took off 3 bases at V and 5 bases at J, with 16 bases between the two ends. The CDR3 region has the DNA TGCAGTGCTAGTAAGGGGATACTGGGGGAGACCCAGTACTTC. It codes for CSASKGILGETQYF.